A selection of T cell receptor beta chains follows, all from one sample in a study of blood T cells in healthy people across ages. From the 5' RACE reads, TCRdb called clonotypes with MiXCR, one entry per CDR3 protein. There are about 680,000 distinct CDR3 sequences in the sample; around 45% occur only once, and 25% to 35% lies in the top ten. Sequencing was done on a sample of blood. The receptor source for this set is a woman aged 55-75 years in good health. Both conserved end residues are part of each CDR3. Each record gives: J gene, V gene, clone size, CDR3 length, CDR3 protein. Only some rows state a clone size, as once, few, many or a class for expanded clones.

>.|TRBV28|.|15
CASSWPSSGRNEQYF
>TRBJ2-1|TRBV6-2/TRBV6-3|.|14
CASGFTDKQTKQFF
>TRBJ1-2|TRBV20-1|.|15
CSAPTRQTGKYGYTF
>TRBJ2-3|TRBV24-1|.|16
CATSDFETGTADTQYF
>TRBJ2-5|TRBV15|.|12
CATSIFSNEQYF
>TRBJ1-2|TRBV7-2|.|15
CASSRRQGAGDGYTF
>TRBJ2-3|TRBV7-6|once|17
CASSLYSTATSTDTQYF
>TRBJ2-1|TRBV12-3/TRBV12-4|few|15
CASSLRTSGGNEQFF
>TRBJ2-2|TRBV7-8|.|16
CASSLMSGSSTGELFF
>TRBJ1-2|TRBV20-1|.|14
CSGRRDSNNYGYTF
>TRBJ2-7|TRBV29-1|many|14
CSVLGTSGFGEQYF
>TRBJ2-1|TRBV24-1|few|16
CATSDLGSANHNEQFF
>TRBJ2-7|TRBV7-9|many|13
CASSRAGAYEQYF
>TRBJ2-7|TRBV6-5|.|16
CASSRQGGGSVYEQYF
>TRBJ2-5|TRBV5-4|.|14
CASSLYLGLETQYF
>TRBJ1-6|TRBV6-2/TRBV6-3|.|12
CASLQLVSPLHF
>TRBJ2-5|TRBV7-6|.|17
CASSSPKRGDNQETQYF
>TRBJ1-2|TRBV18|.|15
CASSPPGTGGDGYTF
>TRBJ2-6|TRBV7-2|few|15
CASLPWLAGANVLTF
>TRBJ2-3|TRBV7-3|.|13
CASSSQLAEKQYF
>TRBJ2-3|TRBV7-2|.|18
CASSPGLSRDRRGDTQYF
>TRBJ2-3|TRBV5-6|.|16
CASSSLGGGPEDTQYF
>TRBJ2-7|TRBV5-6|few|15
CASSLEGQLTYEQYF
>TRBJ2-1|TRBV7-3|.|14
CASSLTSGSYEQFF
>TRBJ1-2|TRBV4-1|few|15
CASSQEGQGSCGYTF
>TRBJ2-5|TRBV20-1|.|13
CSARDPVQETQYF
>TRBJ2-1|TRBV9|many|16
CASSVGSSRNYNEQFF
>.|TRBV11-2|once|14
CASSLDLGASEQYF
>TRBJ1-6|TRBV20-1|.|14
CSANPGQGYSPLHF
>TRBJ2-1|TRBV6-1|.|16
CASSGVSGRDYNEQFF
>TRBJ1-3|TRBV20-1|.|14
CSAPDRGPGNTIYF
>TRBJ2-3|TRBV30|.|13
CAWSTTWVRTQYF
>TRBJ2-1|TRBV7-9|.|15
CASSLAAGTYNEQFF
>TRBJ2-1|TRBV12-3/TRBV12-4|few|22
CASSLGLGVWAGENARYNEQFF
>TRBJ1-2|TRBV3-1|.|14
CASSRIQGQGGYTF
>TRBJ2-7|TRBV27|.|13
CASSLQRSYEQYF
>TRBJ2-7|TRBV28|.|12
CAIRDRVYEQYF
>TRBJ2-3|TRBV29-1|.|14
CSVQRTGRGNTQYF
>TRBJ2-5|TRBV7-3|few|15
CASSPQGLAGETQYF
>TRBJ2-7|TRBV9|.|16
CASSAVQVLVNNEQYF